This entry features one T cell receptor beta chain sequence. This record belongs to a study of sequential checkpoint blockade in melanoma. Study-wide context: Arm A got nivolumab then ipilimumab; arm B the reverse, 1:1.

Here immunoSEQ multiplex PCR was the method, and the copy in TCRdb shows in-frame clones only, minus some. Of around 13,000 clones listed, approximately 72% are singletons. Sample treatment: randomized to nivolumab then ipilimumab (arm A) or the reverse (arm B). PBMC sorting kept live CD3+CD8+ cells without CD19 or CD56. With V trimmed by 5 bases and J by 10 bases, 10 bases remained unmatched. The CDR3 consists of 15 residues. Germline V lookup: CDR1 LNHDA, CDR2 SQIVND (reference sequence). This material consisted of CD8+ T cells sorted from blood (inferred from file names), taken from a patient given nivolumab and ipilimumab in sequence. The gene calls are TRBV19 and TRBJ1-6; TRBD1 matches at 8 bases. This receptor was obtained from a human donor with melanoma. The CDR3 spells CASSPPTGAASPLHF. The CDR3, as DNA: TGTGCCAGTAGTCCACCGACAGGGGCGGCATCACCCCTCCACTTT.